The sequence of this TCR beta chain was determined in a study of metastatic and nonmetastatic thyroid tumors. This clone appeared many times. MiXCR re-clonotyped the PCR reads for TCRdb. The sample has roughly 72,000 clones, more than 15% seen once; the top ten hold roughly 13%. Among the patients, none had received any treatment before thyroid surgery. The trim removed 7 bases at V and 1 base at J, leaving 14 bases unmatched. Looked up from germline, CDR1 is MNHEY and CDR2 is SMNVEV (reference sequence). The CDR3 runs to 17 residues. The sample was blood. This sequence joins TRBV27 and TRBJ2-3; TRBD2 matches 7 bases. The receptor was derived from a female donor with papillary thyroid cancer or a benign thyroid nodule (not recorded which). Some clones in this sample may be carry-over from other donors' samples. CDR3 coding DNA: TGTGCCAGCAAGGAGATTACGCTAGCGGACTGCACAGATACGCAGTATTTT. Translating it yields CASKEITLADCTDTQYF.